The rows below give T cell receptor beta chains drawn from one sample of a study of response to subunit inactivated influenza vaccine. TCRdb reprocessed the RT-PCR reads with MiXCR, giving one entry per CDR3 protein. The table lists approximately 170,000 distinct CDR3 sequences, about 12% of them singletons, with around 32% in the top ten. Another study also made use of these data, one on T cells expressing NK-cell markers.

The input for sequencing was CD8+ T cells sorted from PBMCs, taken 12 days after vaccination. These receptor sequences come from a man aged 50-60 years who received an inactivated influenza vaccine. Both conserved end residues are part of each CDR3. The order of the fields is J gene, D gene, V gene, clone size, CDR3 protein, CDR3 DNA. D genes are given only for firm matches. Clone size appears in some rows only: once, few, many, or a class for an expanded clone.

TRBJ1-1 | NA | TRBV12-3/TRBV12-4 | few | CASSSTVGYTEAFF | TGTGCCAGCAGTTCGACAGTCGGGTACACTGAAGCTTTCTTT
TRBJ1-3 | NA | TRBV11-2 | NA | CASSFPEAGNTIYF | TGTGCCAGCAGCTTCCCCGAAGCTGGAAACACCATATATTTT
TRBJ2-2 | NA | TRBV15 | few | CATSYDRNTGELFF | TGTGCCACCAGCTATGACAGGAACACCGGGGAGCTGTTTTTT
TRBJ1-2 | NA | TRBV10-3 | NA | CAISEELTVNYGYTF | TGTGCCATCAGTGAGGAGTTGACGGTTAACTATGGCTACACCTTC
TRBJ2-3 | NA | TRBV5-1 | NA | CASSSAPWGTDTQYF | TGCGCCAGCAGCTCCGCCCCGTGGGGGACAGATACGCAGTATTTT
TRBJ2-7 | TRBD2 | TRBV6-5 | NA | CASSYSGGRAYEQYF | TGTGCCAGCAGTTACTCCGGCGGGAGGGCCTACGAGCAGTACTTC
TRBJ1-1 | NA | TRBV5-1 | NA | CASSLEQGYTEAFF | TGCGCCAGCAGCTTGGAACAGGGCTACACTGAAGCTTTCTTT
TRBJ2-7 | NA | TRBV15 | NA | CATSRELSIGLRYEQYF | TGTGCCACCAGCAGAGAATTAAGTATTGGGTTACGGTACGAGCAGTACTTC
TRBJ2-3 | TRBD2 | TRBV2 | NA | CASSLDYGSGGARDTQYF | TGTGCCAGCAGCCTCGACTACGGGAGCGGGGGGGCCAGAGATACGCAGTATTTT
TRBJ2-2 | NA | TRBV4-1 | NA | CASSPIVEAGELFF | TGCGCCAGCAGCCCAATAGTGGAGGCCGGGGAGCTGTTTTTT
TRBJ1-1 | NA | TRBV14 | NA | CASSPLGWTNTEAFF | TGTGCCAGCAGCCCCTTAGGGTGGACAAACACTGAAGCTTTCTTT
TRBJ1-5 | NA | TRBV2 | NA | CASSSVGLNNQPQHF | TGTGCCAGCAGTTCTGTGGGACTCAATAATCAGCCCCAGCATTTT
TRBJ2-3 | NA | TRBV3-1 | NA | CASSLQRHEGLQYF | TGTGCCAGCAGCCTGCAAAGACATGAGGGCCTGCAGTATTTT
TRBJ2-1 | TRBD2 | TRBV11-2 | NA | CASSLVGTSGRIYNEQFF | TGTGCCAGCAGCTTAGTGGGGACTAGCGGGAGGATCTACAATGAGCAGTTCTTC
TRBJ2-1 | NA | TRBV7-2 | few | CASSLLAPGDEQFF | TGTGCCAGCAGCTTATTGGCGCCGGGGGATGAGCAGTTCTTC
TRBJ2-2 | NA | TRBV12-3/TRBV12-4 | many | CASQTLGLNTGELFF | TGTGCCTCCCAGACTTTAGGGCTAAACACCGGGGAGCTGTTTTTT
TRBJ2-7 | NA | TRBV25-1 | many | CASSGEISYEQYF | TGTGCCAGCAGTGGGGAAATCTCCTACGAGCAGTACTTC
TRBJ2-2 | NA | TRBV6-2/TRBV6-3 | NA | CASSRLGASGELFF | TGTGCCAGCAGTCGTCTGGGGGCATCCGGGGAGCTGTTTTTT
TRBJ2-7 | NA | TRBV28 | NA | CASSLSGDKKWTYEQYF | TGTGCCAGCAGTTTATCCGGAGATAAGAAGTGGACCTACGAGCAGTACTTC
TRBJ2-2 | NA | TRBV10-3 | few | CAISESGKGDTGELFF | TGTGCCATCAGTGAGTCGGGGAAAGGTGACACCGGGGAGCTGTTTTTT
TRBJ2-1 | TRBD2 | TRBV7-9 | many | CASSLSAGVANEQFF | TGTGCCAGCAGCTTAAGCGCGGGAGTAGCCAATGAGCAGTTCTTC
TRBJ2-7 | TRBD1 | TRBV28 | NA | CATREQGASYEQYF | TGTGCCACCCGAGAACAGGGGGCGTCCTACGAGCAGTACTTC
TRBJ2-1 | NA | TRBV28 | NA | CASSLWRGRDHEQFF | TGTGCCAGCAGTTTATGGAGGGGCAGGGACCATGAGCAGTTCTTC
TRBJ2-7 | NA | TRBV2 | many | CASSITYEQYF | TGTGCCAGCAGTATTACATACGAGCAGTACTTC
TRBJ2-2 | TRBD2 | TRBV6-5 | once | CASSYPGGELAGATGELFF | TGTGCCAGCAGTTACCCCGGTGGGGAGCTAGCGGGGGCCACCGGGGAGCTGTTTTTT
TRBJ2-3 | NA | TRBV6-2/TRBV6-3 | few | CASSYYGTYTPTDTQYF | TGTGCCAGCAGTTATTATGGGACTTACACCCCTACAGATACGCAGTATTTT
TRBJ2-3 | NA | TRBV7-6 | few | CASSLAPGGQPTDTQYF | TGTGCCAGCAGCTTAGCCCCGGGCGGACAGCCCACAGATACGCAGTATTTT
TRBJ2-7 | NA | TRBV2 | few | CASSERLDQIYEQYF | TGTGCCAGCAGTGAACGACTGGACCAGATCTACGAGCAGTACTTC
TRBJ1-1 | TRBD1 | TRBV6-2/TRBV6-3 | few | CASRHASTGGVNTEAFF | TGTGCCAGCAGACACGCGAGTACAGGGGGCGTGAACACTGAAGCTTTCTTT
TRBJ2-4 | NA | TRBV6-1 | NA | CASSPLRGAAYIQYF | TGTGCCAGCAGCCCCCTCCGTGGGGCCGCATACATTCAGTACTTC
TRBJ2-5 | NA | TRBV24-1 | NA | CATGNQETQYF | TGTGCCACGGGAAATCAAGAGACCCAGTACTTC
TRBJ2-3 | NA | TRBV5-6 | NA | CASSLGANTDTQYF | TGTGCCAGCAGCCTCGGGGCTAACACAGATACGCAGTATTTT
TRBJ2-1 | TRBD1 | TRBV4-1 | few | CASGTGGNEQFF | TGCGCCAGCGGAACAGGGGGCAATGAGCAGTTCTTC
TRBJ2-7 | NA | TRBV24-1 | NA | CATSATSSYEQYF | TGTGCCACCAGTGCCACGAGCTCCTACGAGCAGTACTTC
TRBJ2-4 | TRBD1 | TRBV4-1 | NA | CASGRGPESLAKNIQYF | TGCGCCAGCGGTAGGGGGCCGGAGTCTTTAGCCAAAAACATTCAGTACTTC
TRBJ2-1 | NA | TRBV11-2 | NA | CASSLGRRGVRYNEQFF | TGTGCCAGCAGCTTAGGGAGACGGGGTGTCAGATACAATGAGCAGTTCTTC
TRBJ1-2 | TRBD1 | TRBV29-1 | NA | CSARTGENYGYTF | TGCAGCGCCCGGACAGGGGAGAACTATGGCTACACCTTC
TRBJ2-3 | TRBD1 | TRBV7-9 | NA | CASSSPGQGIDTQYF | TGTGCCAGCAGCTCTCCGGGACAGGGGATCGATACGCAGTATTTT
TRBJ1-2 | TRBD1 | TRBV20-1 | many | CSAEGQGTVGYTF | TGCAGTGCGGAAGGACAGGGAACTGTTGGCTACACCTTC
TRBJ1-6 | TRBD1 | TRBV15 | few | CATSSDRGGSPLHF | TGTGCCACCAGCAGTGACAGGGGCGGCTCACCCCTCCACTTT
TRBJ2-3 | TRBD2 | TRBV19 | few | CASSHTSGGTDTQYF | TGTGCCAGTAGTCATACTAGCGGGGGCACAGATACGCAGTATTTT
TRBJ2-1 | TRBD2 | TRBV9 | few | CASSLGTTNEQFF | TGTGCCAGCAGCCTGGGGACTACCAATGAGCAGTTCTTC
TRBJ1-5 | TRBD1 | TRBV12-3/TRBV12-4 | few | CASTPGTGLLPQHF | TGTGCCAGCACCCCTGGGACAGGTCTCTTGCCCCAGCATTTT
TRBJ1-1 | NA | TRBV7-8 | NA | CASSSPPTEAFF | TGTGCCAGCAGCTCCCCTCCAACTGAAGCTTTCTTT
TRBJ2-7 | TRBD2 | TRBV28 | few | CASSFTPGGSHYEQYF | TGTGCCAGCAGTTTTACTCCGGGAGGGAGCCACTACGAGCAGTACTTC
TRBJ1-2 | TRBD1 | TRBV6-5 | few | CASSYLPGQSPPWDGYTF | TGTGCCAGCAGTTACTTACCGGGACAGAGCCCTCCTTGGGATGGCTACACCTTC
TRBJ2-1 | NA | TRBV7-6 | few | CASSFAGTNNEQFF | TGTGCCAGCAGCTTCGCCGGGACGAACAATGAGCAGTTCTTC
TRBJ2-1 | TRBD2 | TRBV4-1 | many | CASSQATSGDEQFF | TGCGCCAGCAGCCAAGCGACTAGCGGCGATGAGCAGTTCTTC
TRBJ2-6 | NA | TRBV29-1 | few | CSVSGGPGANVLTF | TGCAGCGTATCTGGGGGCCCCGGGGCCAACGTCCTGACTTTC
TRBJ2-1 | NA | TRBV9 | many | CASSATSSYNEQFF | TGTGCCAGCAGCGCCACAAGTTCCTACAATGAGCAGTTCTTC
TRBJ2-7 | TRBD2 | TRBV4-2 | NA | CASSQTLAGEGYEQYF | TGTGCCAGCAGCCAAACACTAGCGGGGGAGGGCTACGAGCAGTACTTC
TRBJ2-1 | NA | TRBV20-1 | NA | CSASSGTWVHEQFF | TGCAGTGCTAGTTCCGGGACTTGGGTTCATGAGCAGTTCTTC
TRBJ1-1 | NA | TRBV9 | NA | CASSVDGGMNTEAFF | TGTGCCAGCAGCGTAGACGGCGGTATGAACACTGAAGCTTTCTTT